The entry below describes one T cell receptor (beta chain). This clone's antigen is unknown. Base qualities are not at hand, and no much larger clone is one base apart. For TCR beta library preparation, around 1.9 micrograms of genomic DNA were extracted from the cryopreserved PBMCs. Longitudinal blood samples from CLL patients on ibrutinib monotherapy underwent high-throughput TCR beta sequencing. The patients took part in an open-label, single-center phase 2 trial of ibrutinib monotherapy. These data originate in a study of cytotoxic CD8 clonotypes in ibrutinib-treated CLL (dated by TCRdb to 2020 to 2022). As for the study more broadly: The cohort included roughly 15 treatment-naive and some twelve relapsed/refractory patients; roughly 17 were IGHV unmutated. Partial responses were observed in about 25 patients and complete responses in 2; after a median follow-up of 68 months, remission was maintained in 14 patients and progression was observed in approximately twelve. The response samples were drawn at a median of approximately 12 months into treatment, with a range of about 6 to 36 months. On average, each sample had some 260,000 productive templates and almost 95,000 productive rearrangements. Longitudinal samples were obtainable from about 30% of the roughly 90 participants in the trial. Cryopreserved peripheral blood mononuclear cells were obtained prior to treatment, at the time of response, and at either disease progression or sustained remission. The paper's findings and limits, for the study overall: Lymph node repertoires were not examined, and the timing of sampling was not matched between patients in sustained remission and those whose disease progressed. Clonality increased at ibrutinib response, stayed stable in sustained remission, and fell back toward baseline at progression. Public clonotypes were rare and either shrank or stayed stable during treatment, and the rise in clonality at ibrutinib response reflected expansion of private clonotypes. Baseline clonality was found to be higher than that of age-matched healthy donors and was strongly correlated with circulating CD8+ T-cell counts.

The CDR3 goes from the cysteine to the phenylalanine over 14 residues. Of all the DNA, just the CDR3 is kept, 42 bases in frame from base 1. Trimming takes 5 bases off V and 5 bases off J; junction bases not matched to a gene: 6. Looking up the germline V gene yields CDR1 SNHLY and CDR2 FYNNEI. On a MiSeq, deep resolution sequencing aimed for a depth between 1 in 1 million and 1 in 200,000 T cells, with each clonotype covered about 9.9x on average. The immunoSEQ hsTCRB Kit was used to generate the TCR beta libraries. On the study's bioinformatics: The data were analyzed with ImmunoSEQ Analyzer and ImmunoSEQ Data Assistant, and V, D and J gene assignments followed IMGT definitions. Clonality, with values ranging from 0 to 1, was calculated as one minus the normalized Shannon entropy of productive rearrangement frequencies. Only overrepresented clonotypes making up at least 0.05% of the repertoire of each patient were included in the public clonotype analysis. Some 14 age-matched healthy donor repertoires from immuneACCESS served as clonality controls. TCRdb's version of the immuneACCESS table is confined to in-frame rearrangements and falls short of the full clone set. An unresolved V gene accounts for under half of the shortfall where checked; the remainder is of unknown origin. V and J calls and clone size are as listed in that table; D and trimming were resolved from the DNA. The table for this sample lists some 300,000 clones; approximately 80% of them were counted only once. Together, the top ten hold 5% to 7% of the sample.

The material was PBMCs, obtained before ibrutinib treatment. The clonotype originates from a human donor with chronic lymphocytic leukemia. The receptor chain draws on TRBV2 and TRBJ1-5, with TRBD1 matching 7 junction bases. The DNA sequence is given as TGTGCCAGCAGTAAATCAGGGGGAGATCAGCCCCAGCATTTT. Its protein is CASSKSGGDQPQHF.